This T cell receptor beta chain is from a study of blood T cell repertoires in COVID-19. Looking at the study overall: The origin of the acute and convalescent COVID-19 samples was the United States, Italy and Spain. The cDNA or gDNA used as material had been derived from T cells, B-cell-depleted T cells, or PBMCs.

In the study's own analysis: Researchers report that nucleated cell counts were estimated from reference gene primer amplification. Assay: immunoSEQ multiplex PCR; the TCRdb copy retains only in-frame clones and omits some. V and J calls and clone size are those listed in that table; D and trimming were worked out from the DNA. The sample carries about 260,000 clones, around 86% recorded once. Trimming stripped 3 bases from V and 3 bases from J, with 15 bases between. The CDR3 covers 15 residues. Germline CDR1 reads LGHNA; CDR2 reads YSLEER. The sample consisted of peripheral blood. The TCR comes from a man in his forties or fifties who had recovered from COVID-19. The V and J genes are TRBV4-3 and TRBJ2-7; maybe TRBD1 (7 bases). CDR3 sequence reads: CASSQGWQGGYEQYF. CDR3 in DNA: TGCGCCAGCAGCCAGGGCTGGCAGGGGGGCTACGAGCAGTACTTC.